Each of the 14 T cell receptor beta chains below was sequenced from the same sample in a study of T cells after yellow fever vaccination. TCRdb fed the 5' RACE reads into MiXCR, producing one record per CDR3 protein. The sample lists some 97,000 distinct CDR3 sequences, around 5.8% seen once, with about 38% in the top ten. Sequencing was performed on CD8+ T cells sorted from PBMCs, taken 10 days after the yellow fever booster vaccination. The origin of the receptors is a man younger than 35 who received the YFV17D yellow fever vaccine.

This clonotype was counted a few times. CDR3 protein: CSVEFRRQGRPDGYTF. The CDR3 DNA follows: TGCAGCGTTGAATTTAGAAGACAGGGGCGTCCCGATGGCTACACCTTC. J is TRBJ1-2 and V is TRBV29-1; 8 bases are a match to TRBD1. This CDR3 is 16 amino acids long. Per germline, CDR1 SQVTM and CDR2 ANQGSEA. V dropped 2 bases and J dropped 6; count of bases not matched to a gene: 14.

The V gene is TRBV7-2, the J gene TRBJ2-7, with D possibly TRBD1 on 6 matching bases. This CDR3 comprises 16 residues. Trimming cost V 0 bases and J 2 bases, with 14 bases left between them. Germline lookup yields CDR1 SGHTA and CDR2 FQGNSA. This CDR3 is CASSLALRSGAYEQYF. The CDR3 DNA sequence: TGTGCCAGCAGCTTAGCGCTAAGGTCAGGGGCCTACGAGCAGTACTTC.

The J gene is TRBJ2-2, the V gene TRBV7-9; 14 bases match TRBD2. This CDR3 is built from 15 residues. Germline-derived CDR1 and CDR2 are SEHNR and FQNEAQ (reference sequence). V lost 4 bases, J lost 6 bases, and 1 base stayed unmatched. As DNA, the CDR3 is TGTGCCAGCAGCTCGGGACTAGCGGGGGCCGGGGAGCTGTTTTTT. Protein: CASSSGLAGAGELFF.

This clonotype was detected only a few times. J is TRBJ1-1 and V is TRBV11-2, with 9 bases identical to TRBD1. The germline V gene encodes CDR1 SGHAT and CDR2 FQNNGV. With 8 bases clipped from V and 3 bases from J, the junction kept 7 bases outside the gene matches. The CDR3 is 14 residues long. The CDR3 nucleotides read TGTGCCAGCTCTACGACAGGGGGTTACACTGAAGCTTTCTTT. As protein: CASSTTGGYTEAFF. The full variable domain, completed using reference TRBV11-2 and TRBJ1-1, is EAGVAQSPRYKIIEKRQSVAFWCNPISGHATLYWYQQILGQGPKLLIQFQNNGVVDDSQLPKDRFSAERLKGVDSTLKIQPAKLEDSAVYLCASSTTGGYTEAFFGQGTRLTVV.

This clonotype was detected ten times or more. This chain uses TRBV7-9 with TRBJ2-3; D is uncertain. This CDR3 has 12 residues. V gave up 4 bases and J gave up 7 bases, with 9 bases separating them. The germline gives CDR1 SEHNR, CDR2 FQNEAQ (reference sequence). Here the CDR3 reads CASSSPENTQYF. In nucleotides, the CDR3 is TGTGCCAGCAGCTCACCGGAAAATACGCAGTATTTT.

V is TRBV12-3 or TRBV12-4 and J is TRBJ2-1; 12 positions match TRBD2. CDR3 length: 15 amino acids. The V segment lost 6 bases and the J segment 4 bases; nucleotides outside the gene matches: 4. Here the CDR3 reads CASSFGLAGYNEQFF. Written as DNA, the CDR3 is TGTGCCAGCAGCTTTGGACTAGCGGGATACAATGAGCAGTTCTTC.

A few counts support this clonotype. The rearrangement joins TRBV15 to TRBJ2-7; D is possibly TRBD2 (6 bases). This CDR3 contains 15 residues. V lost 5 bases to trimming and J lost 5 bases, with 19 bases between them. Germline CDR1 and CDR2: LNHNV and YYDKDF (reference sequence). This CDR3 reads CATSVSRGPSDEQYV. The CDR3 DNA reads TGTGCCACCAGCGTTTCGCGGGGTCCCTCTGACGAGCAGTACGTC.

The V and J genes are TRBV12-3 or TRBV12-4 and TRBJ1-5; D unclear. With 1 base removed from V and 3 bases from J, the gap between germline ends came to 7 bases. The CDR3 runs to 14 residues. The CDR3 region is CASSLDRYNQPQHF. CDR3 sequence (DNA): TGTGCCAGCAGTTTAGACAGATACAATCAGCCCCAGCATTTT.

The rearrangement joins TRBV28 to TRBJ2-5; D unclear. Germline V CDR1 and CDR2: MDHEN, SYDVKM. Trimming left V 6 bases short and J 1 base short, with 3 bases between. The CDR3 consists of 11 residues. CDR3 in amino acids: CASRVQETQYF. The CDR3 region has the DNA TGTGCCAGCAGGGTCCAAGAGACCCAGTACTTC.

This clonotype was recorded a few times. The rearrangement links TRBV9 to TRBJ2-7; D is unclear. V was cut by 0 bases and J by 0 bases, with 7 bases left in between. The CDR3 totals 14 residues. Per germline, CDR1 SGDLS and CDR2 YYNGEE. In DNA form, the CDR3 reads TGTGCCAGCAGCGTAGGGGGAAGCTCCTACGAGCAGTACTTC. Residues: CASSVGGSSYEQYF.

The chain links TRBV5-4 to TRBJ2-5, with 8 bases aligning to TRBD1. The germline CDR1 and CDR2 sequences are SGHNT and YYREEE (reference sequence). J was trimmed by 5 bases and V by 1 base; bases with no gene match: 10. The CDR3 covers 16 residues. CDR3 residues: CASSLWGQGATETQYF. The CDR3 DNA sequence: TGTGCCAGCAGCTTGTGGGGCCAGGGGGCCACGGAGACCCAGTACTTC.

In this sample, this clonotype turned up many times. This sequence joins TRBV5-1 and TRBJ2-7; D is perhaps TRBD1 or TRBD2 (5 bases each). V gave up 4 bases and J gave up 2 bases, with 13 bases separating them. Germline loops: CDR1 SGHRS, CDR2 YFSETQ. This CDR3 is 14 amino acids long. CDR3 protein: CASSPGPGAYEQYF. The CDR3 nucleotides are TGCGCCAGCAGCCCGGGGCCAGGAGCCTACGAGCAGTACTTC. Together with reference TRBV5-1 and TRBJ2-7, the CDR3 gives the full variable domain: KAGVTQTPRYLIKTRGQQVTLSCSPISGHRSVSWYQQTPGQGLQFLFEYFSETQRNKGNFPGRFSGRQFSNSRSEMNVSTLELGDSALYLCASSPGPGAYEQYFGPGTRLTVT.

The chain joins TRBV6-2 or TRBV6-3 to TRBJ1-4; no reliable D call. Looked up from germline, CDR1 is MNHEY and CDR2 is SVGEGT. Between the trimmed V and J ends, which lost 3 bases and 0 bases, there was a span of 8 bases. This CDR3 comprises 15 residues. Here the CDR3 reads CASSYPRTTNEKLFF. In DNA form, the CDR3 reads TGTGCCAGCAGTTATCCGAGAACAACTAATGAAAAACTGTTTTTT.

V and J are TRBV7-7 and TRBJ2-5, with D perhaps assigned TRBD1 or TRBD2 (5 bases each). Germline V gene data show CDR1 as SSHAT and CDR2 as FNYEAQ (reference sequence). This CDR3 is 16 amino acids long. Trimming left V 5 bases short and J 7 bases short, with 23 bases between. The CDR3 nucleotides read TGTGCCAGCAGCAGCTTAGAGGGGCAGGAGGAAGGGACCCAGTACTTC. Its translation: CASSSLEGQEEGTQYF.